This T cell receptor (beta chain) was found in a study of T cells expressing NK-cell markers. TCRdb reanalyzed the 5' RACE reads, giving one entry per CDR3 protein sequence and no DNA. The sample's table shows about 260,000 distinct CDR3 sequences. The CDR3 has 17 residues. Germline V gene lookup returns CDR1 SGHTA and CDR2 FQGNSA. The rearrangement links TRBV7-2 to TRBJ2-6. The sequence derives from a man between 18 and 29 years old in good health. The sequencing input was blood T cells: a sorted CD56 or NKG2C T cell subset, CD4+ or CD8+ T cells, or bulk PBMC T cells (not recorded which). Here the CDR3 reads CASSLARQSSGANVLTF.